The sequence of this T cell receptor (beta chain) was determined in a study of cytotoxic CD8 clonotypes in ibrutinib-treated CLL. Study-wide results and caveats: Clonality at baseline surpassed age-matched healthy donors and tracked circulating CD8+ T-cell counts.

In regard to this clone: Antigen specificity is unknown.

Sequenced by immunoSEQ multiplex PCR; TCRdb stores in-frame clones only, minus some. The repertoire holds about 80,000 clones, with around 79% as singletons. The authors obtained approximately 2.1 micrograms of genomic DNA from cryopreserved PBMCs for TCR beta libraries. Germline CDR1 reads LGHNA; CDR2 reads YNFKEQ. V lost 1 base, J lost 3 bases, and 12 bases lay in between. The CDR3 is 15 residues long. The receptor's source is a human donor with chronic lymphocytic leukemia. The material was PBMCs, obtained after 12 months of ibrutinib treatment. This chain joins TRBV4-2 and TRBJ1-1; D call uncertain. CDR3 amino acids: CASSQAAGVDTEAFF. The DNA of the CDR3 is TGTGCCAGCAGCCAAGCGGCGGGTGTGGACACTGAAGCTTTCTTT.